This T cell receptor beta chain was sequenced in a study of blood T cell repertoires in COVID-19. Study at large: Both acute and convalescent COVID-19 samples were obtained from the United States, Italy and Spain.

The authors' processing: Estimates of nucleated cell counts were drawn from the amplification of reference gene primers. TCRdb's table, derived via immunoSEQ multiplex PCR, lists solely in-frame clones and lacks some. D and trimming come from the DNA, and the V and J calls and clone size come from that table. The sample shows about 170,000 clones, approximately 91% of them seen only once. Followed over time, Seattle patients had been enrolled while infection was active. The CDR3 has 19 amino acids. The sequenced sample was peripheral blood. The V and J genes are TRBV21-1 and TRBJ2-3; the D call of TRBD2 is as the table states it, not checked on the DNA. TRBV21-1 is assigned pseudogene status. The source is a young man with COVID-19, enrolled during active disease. CDR3 loop: CASSNWGLAGGVSTDTQYF. DNA of the CDR3: TGTGCCAGCAGCAATTGGGGACTAGCGGGAGGGGTCAGCACAGATACGCAGTATTTT.